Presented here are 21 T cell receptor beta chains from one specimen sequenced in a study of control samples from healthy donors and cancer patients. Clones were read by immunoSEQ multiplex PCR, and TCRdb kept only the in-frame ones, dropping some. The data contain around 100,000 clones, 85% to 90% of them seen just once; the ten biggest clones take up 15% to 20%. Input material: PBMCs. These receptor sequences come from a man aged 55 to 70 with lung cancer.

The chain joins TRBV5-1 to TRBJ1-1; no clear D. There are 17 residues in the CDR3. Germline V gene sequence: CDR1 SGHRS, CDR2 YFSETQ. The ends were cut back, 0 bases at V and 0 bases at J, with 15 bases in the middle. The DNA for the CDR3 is TGCGCCAGCAGCTTGGCTAGCAGCTGGGCTATGAACACTGAAGCTTTCTTT. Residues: CASSLASSWAMNTEAFF. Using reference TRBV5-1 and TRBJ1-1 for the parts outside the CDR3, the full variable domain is KAGVTQTPRYLIKTRGQQVTLSCSPISGHRSVSWYQQTPGQGLQFLFEYFSETQRNKGNFPGRFSGRQFSNSRSEMNVSTLELGDSALYLCASSLASSWAMNTEAFFGQGTRLTVV.

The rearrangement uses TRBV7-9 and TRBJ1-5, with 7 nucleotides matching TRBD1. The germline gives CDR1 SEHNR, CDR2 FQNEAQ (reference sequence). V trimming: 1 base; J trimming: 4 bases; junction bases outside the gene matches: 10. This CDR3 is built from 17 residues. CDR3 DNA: TGTGCCAGCAGCTTAGGGGTAAGGCAGGGGGAGAATCAGCCCCAGCATTTT. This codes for CASSLGVRQGENQPQHF.

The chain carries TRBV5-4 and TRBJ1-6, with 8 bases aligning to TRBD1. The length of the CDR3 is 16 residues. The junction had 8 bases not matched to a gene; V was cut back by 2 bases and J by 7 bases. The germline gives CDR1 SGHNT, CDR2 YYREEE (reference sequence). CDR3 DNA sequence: TGTGCCAGCAGCTTTGGCCGGGGACAGGTGAATTCACCCCTCCACTTT. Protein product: CASSFGRGQVNSPLHF.

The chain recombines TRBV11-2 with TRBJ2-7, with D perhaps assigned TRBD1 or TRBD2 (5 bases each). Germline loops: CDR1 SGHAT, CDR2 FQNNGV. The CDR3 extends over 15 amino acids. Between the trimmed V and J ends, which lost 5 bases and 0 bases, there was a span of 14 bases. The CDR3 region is CASSLAMGLSYEQYF. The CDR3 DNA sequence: TGTGCCAGCAGCCTAGCTATGGGGCTCTCCTACGAGCAGTACTTC.

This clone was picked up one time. The CDR3 nucleotides read TGTGCCAGCAGTGAAACCCAAGCGAGGGGCTACACCTTC. As protein: CASSETQARGYTF. The rearrangement links TRBV25-1 to TRBJ1-2; no firm D call. The germline V gene encodes CDR1 MGHDK and CDR2 SYGVNS. V was cut by 2 bases and J by 8 bases, with 12 bases left in between. The length of the CDR3 is 13 residues.

DNA of the CDR3: TGTGCCAGCAGCAAATACAGGGGTGGCTACGAGCAGTACTTC. Residues: CASSKYRGGYEQYF. The rearrangement joins TRBV14 to TRBJ2-7; 7 nucleotides align to TRBD1. After removal of 5 bases from V and 3 bases from J, the junction contained 7 bases not matched to a gene. The V gene's germline CDR1 is SGHDN and CDR2 FVKESK. This CDR3 is 14 amino acids long.

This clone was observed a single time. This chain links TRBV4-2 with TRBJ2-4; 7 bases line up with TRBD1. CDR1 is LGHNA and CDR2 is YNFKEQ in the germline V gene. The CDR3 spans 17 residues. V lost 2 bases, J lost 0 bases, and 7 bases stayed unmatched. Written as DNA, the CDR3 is TGTGCCAGCAGCCAACTCGGGACAGCCGAAGCCAAAAACATTCAGTACTTC. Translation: CASSQLGTAEAKNIQYF.

CDR3 region: CASSSDTRYGNTIYF. The CDR3 DNA reads TGCGCCAGCAGCTCGGACACCCGATACGGAAACACCATATATTTT. V and J are TRBV5-1 and TRBJ1-3; perhaps TRBD1 as D (5 bases). Germline CDR1 is SGHRS and CDR2 is YFSETQ. The CDR3 is 15 amino acids. The V gene lost 3 bases and the J gene lost 4 bases, with 14 bases spanning the gap.

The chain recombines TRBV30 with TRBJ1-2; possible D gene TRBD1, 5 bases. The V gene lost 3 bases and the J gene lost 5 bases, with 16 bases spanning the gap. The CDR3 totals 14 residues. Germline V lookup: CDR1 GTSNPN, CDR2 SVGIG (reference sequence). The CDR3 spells CAWSLTRGYYGYTF. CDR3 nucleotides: TGTGCCTGGAGCCTAACCCGGGGGTATTATGGCTACACCTTC.

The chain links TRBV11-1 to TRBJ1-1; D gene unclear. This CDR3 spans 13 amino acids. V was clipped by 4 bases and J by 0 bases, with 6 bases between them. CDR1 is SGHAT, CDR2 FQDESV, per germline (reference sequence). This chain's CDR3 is CASSSLLNTEAFF. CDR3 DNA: TGTGCCAGCAGCTCTCTATTGAACACTGAAGCTTTCTTT.

This CDR3 reads CASKMVAGEQFF. DNA of the CDR3: TGTGCCAGCAAGATGGTAGCGGGGGAGCAGTTCTTC. The chain uses TRBV2 and TRBJ2-1; 8 bases are shared with TRBD2. J lost 10 bases, V lost 7 bases, and 6 bases had no gene match. This CDR3 is built from 12 residues. Germline V CDR1 and CDR2: SNHLY, FYNNEI.

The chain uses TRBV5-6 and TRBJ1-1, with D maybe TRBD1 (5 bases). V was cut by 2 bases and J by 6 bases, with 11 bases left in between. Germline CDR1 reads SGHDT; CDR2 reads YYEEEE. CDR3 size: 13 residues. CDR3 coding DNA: TGTGCCAGCAGCTTAATTTTGACAGCTGAAGCTTTCTTT. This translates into CASSLILTAEAFF.

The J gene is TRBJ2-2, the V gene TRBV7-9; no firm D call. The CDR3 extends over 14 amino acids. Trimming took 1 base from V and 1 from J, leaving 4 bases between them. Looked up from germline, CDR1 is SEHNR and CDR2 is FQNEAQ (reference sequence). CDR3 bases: TGTGCCAGCAGCTTAGTTGGGAACACCGGGGAGCTGTTTTTT. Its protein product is CASSLVGNTGELFF.

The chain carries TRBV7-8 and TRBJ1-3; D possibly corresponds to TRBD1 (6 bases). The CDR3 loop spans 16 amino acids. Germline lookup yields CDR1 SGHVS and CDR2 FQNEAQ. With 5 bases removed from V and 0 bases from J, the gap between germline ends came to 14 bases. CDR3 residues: CASSARPRGSGNTIYF. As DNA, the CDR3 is TGTGCCAGCAGCGCTCGTCCCAGGGGCTCTGGAAACACCATATATTTT. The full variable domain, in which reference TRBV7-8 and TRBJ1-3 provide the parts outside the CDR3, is GAGVSQSPRYKVAKRGQDVALRCDPISGHVSLFWYQQALGQGPEFLTYFQNEAQLDKSGLPSDRFFAERPEGSVSTLKIQRTQQEDSAVYLCASSARPRGSGNTIYFGEGSWLTVV.

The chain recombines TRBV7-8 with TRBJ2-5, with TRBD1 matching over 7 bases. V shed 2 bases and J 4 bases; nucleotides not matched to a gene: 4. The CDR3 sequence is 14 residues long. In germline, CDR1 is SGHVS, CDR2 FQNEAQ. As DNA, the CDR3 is TGTGCCAGCAGCTTATCGACAGGGCCAGAGACCCAGTACTTC. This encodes CASSLSTGPETQYF.

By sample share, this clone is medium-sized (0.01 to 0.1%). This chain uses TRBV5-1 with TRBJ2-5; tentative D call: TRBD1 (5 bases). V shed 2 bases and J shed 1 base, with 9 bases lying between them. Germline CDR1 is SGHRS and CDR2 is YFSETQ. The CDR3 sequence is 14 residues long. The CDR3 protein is CASSLQVSQETQYF. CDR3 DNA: TGCGCCAGCAGCTTACAGGTGTCCCAAGAGACCCAGTACTTC.

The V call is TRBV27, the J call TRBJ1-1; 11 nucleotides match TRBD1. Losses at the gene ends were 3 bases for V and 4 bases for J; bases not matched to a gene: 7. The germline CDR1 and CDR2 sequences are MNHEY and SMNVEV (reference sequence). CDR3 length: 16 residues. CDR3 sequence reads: CASSFGQGALGTEAFF. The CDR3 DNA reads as TGTGCCAGCAGTTTCGGACAGGGGGCCTTGGGCACTGAAGCTTTCTTT.

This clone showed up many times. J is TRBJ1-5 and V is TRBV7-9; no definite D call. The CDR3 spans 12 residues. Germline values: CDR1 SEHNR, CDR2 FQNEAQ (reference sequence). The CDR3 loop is CAAGRDNQPQHF. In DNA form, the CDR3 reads TGTGCAGCAGGCCGGGATAATCAGCCCCAGCATTTT.

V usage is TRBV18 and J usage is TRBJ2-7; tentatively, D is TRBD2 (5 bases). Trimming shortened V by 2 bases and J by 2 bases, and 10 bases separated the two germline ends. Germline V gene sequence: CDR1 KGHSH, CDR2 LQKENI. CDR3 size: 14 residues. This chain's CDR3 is CASSPGGSPYEQYV. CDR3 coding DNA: TGTGCCAGCTCACCAGGAGGTTCCCCCTACGAGCAGTACGTC.

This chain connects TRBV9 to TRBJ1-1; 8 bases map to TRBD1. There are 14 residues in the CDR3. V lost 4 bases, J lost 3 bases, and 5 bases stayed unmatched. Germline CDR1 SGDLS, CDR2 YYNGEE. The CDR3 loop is CASSPRQGYTEAFF. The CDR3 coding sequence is TGTGCCAGCAGCCCCCGACAGGGGTACACTGAAGCTTTCTTT.

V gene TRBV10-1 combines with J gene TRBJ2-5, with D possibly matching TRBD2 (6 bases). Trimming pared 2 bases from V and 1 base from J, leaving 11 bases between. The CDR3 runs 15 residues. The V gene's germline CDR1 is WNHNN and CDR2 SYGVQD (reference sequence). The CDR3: CASSEAGRRQETQYF. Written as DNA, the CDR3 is TGCGCCAGCAGTGAGGCAGGGAGGCGCCAAGAGACCCAGTACTTC.